Below are 10 T cell receptor beta chains sequenced from a single sample in a study of blood T cell repertoires in COVID-19. Some clones are missing from TCRdb's copy, which holds only in-frame ones; the method was immunoSEQ multiplex PCR. The sample gives under 200,000 clones, about 85% of which show up once; about 5% is in the top ten. The sequencing sample was made of PBMCs or T cells enriched from blood (not recorded which). These receptors originate from a middle-aged woman with acute COVID-19.

This clone occurred once. The chain combines TRBV19 with TRBJ2-2; no firm D call. The CDR3 length is 11 residues. Germline values: CDR1 LNHDA, CDR2 SQIVND (reference sequence). V gave up 7 bases and J gave up 3 bases, with 3 bases separating them. CDR3 residues: CASTDTGELFF. The CDR3 DNA is TGTGCCAGTACTGACACCGGGGAGCTGTTTTTT.

This clone was picked up one time. The chain links TRBV6-5 to TRBJ2-3, with D tentatively TRBD2 (5 bases). Germline CDR1 and CDR2: MNHEY and SVGAGI. Trimming left V 2 bases short and J 0 bases short, with 6 bases between. The CDR3 runs 14 residues. CDR3 in amino acids: CASSYEGSTDTQYF. CDR3 DNA sequence: TGTGCCAGCAGTTACGAGGGAAGCACAGATACGCAGTATTTT.

This clone showed up just once. The J gene is TRBJ1-2, the V gene TRBV10-3; weak D call: TRBD1 (5 bases). CDR1 ENHRY and CDR2 SYGVKD come from the germline V gene. Trimming took 0 bases from V and 6 from J, leaving 11 bases between them. The CDR3 runs to 14 residues. CDR3 region: CAISESSGGNGYTF. The CDR3 DNA reads TGTGCCATCAGTGAGTCAAGCGGGGGAAATGGCTACACCTTC.

V gene TRBV28 combines with J gene TRBJ1-1; a weak D match, TRBD1 (5 bases). Trimming removed 1 base at V and 5 bases at J, with 14 bases between. The CDR3 has 15 amino acids. The V gene's germline CDR1 is MDHEN and CDR2 SYDVKM. The CDR3 spells CASSLFQGGKTEAFF. CDR3 coding DNA: TGTGCCAGCAGTTTATTCCAGGGAGGAAAAACTGAAGCTTTCTTT.

The J gene is TRBJ1-6, the V gene TRBV10-3; D unresolved. Looked up from germline, CDR1 is ENHRY and CDR2 is SYGVKD. The V end was cut by 0 bases, the J end by 13 bases, with 16 bases between. This CDR3 is built from 15 residues. The CDR3 sequence: CAISESGTARLPLHF. DNA of the CDR3: TGTGCCATCAGTGAGTCTGGTACAGCCCGTCTTCCCCTCCACTTT.

V usage is TRBV18 and J usage is TRBJ2-1, with 14 bases lining up with TRBD2. In germline, CDR1 is KGHSH, CDR2 LQKENI. This CDR3 has 15 residues. J gave up 6 bases and V 2 bases, and 0 bases lay outside the gene matches. CDR3 DNA sequence: TGTGCCAGCTCACCAGGGACTAGCGGGGGCAATGAGCAGTTCTTC. Encoded protein: CASSPGTSGGNEQFF.

This clone was observed a few times. The chain combines TRBV5-1 with TRBJ2-7; TRBD1 aligns across 9 bases. V dropped 4 bases and J dropped 6; count of bases not matched to a gene: 8. The CDR3 sequence is 14 residues long. Germline CDR1 reads SGHRS; CDR2 reads YFSETQ. CDR3 DNA: TGCGCCAGCAGCCATCCGGGACAGGGCAGCGAGCAGTACTTC. It translates to CASSHPGQGSEQYF.

The genes are TRBV19 and TRBJ2-1, with D perhaps matching TRBD1 (8 bases). The length of the CDR3 is 13 residues. The V gene's germline CDR1 is LNHDA and CDR2 SQIVND (reference sequence). The germline V and J ends were trimmed by 7 bases and 7 bases, with 14 bases remaining between them. CDR3 residues: CASNAQGGNEQFF. The CDR3 DNA reads as TGTGCCAGTAATGCACAGGGGGGGAATGAGCAGTTCTTC.

The chain is built from TRBV9 and TRBJ1-2; D is possibly TRBD1 (6 bases). Germline V gene lookup returns CDR1 SGDLS and CDR2 YYNGEE. Trimming took 4 bases from V and 4 from J, leaving 11 bases between them. This CDR3 has 13 residues. CDR3 protein: CASSHGQPYGYTF. The CDR3 nucleotides read TGTGCCAGCAGCCACGGACAGCCCTATGGCTACACCTTC. Using reference TRBV9 and TRBJ1-2 for the parts outside the CDR3, the full variable domain is DSGVTQTPKHLITATGQRVTLRCSPRSGDLSVYWYQQSLDQGLQFLIQYYNGEERAKGNILERFSAQQFPDLHSELNLSSLELGDSALYFCASSHGQPYGYTFGSGTRLTVV.

This clone came up a few times. V gene TRBV5-4 combines with J gene TRBJ1-2; 7 bases match TRBD1. The CDR3 has 16 amino acids. CDR1 is SGHNT, CDR2 YYREEE, per germline (reference sequence). V was clipped by 0 bases and J by 1 base; unmatched bases: 6. The CDR3, as DNA: TGTGCCAGCAGCTTGGCGAGGGGGCGGGATAACTATGGCTACACCTTC. It encodes CASSLARGRDNYGYTF.